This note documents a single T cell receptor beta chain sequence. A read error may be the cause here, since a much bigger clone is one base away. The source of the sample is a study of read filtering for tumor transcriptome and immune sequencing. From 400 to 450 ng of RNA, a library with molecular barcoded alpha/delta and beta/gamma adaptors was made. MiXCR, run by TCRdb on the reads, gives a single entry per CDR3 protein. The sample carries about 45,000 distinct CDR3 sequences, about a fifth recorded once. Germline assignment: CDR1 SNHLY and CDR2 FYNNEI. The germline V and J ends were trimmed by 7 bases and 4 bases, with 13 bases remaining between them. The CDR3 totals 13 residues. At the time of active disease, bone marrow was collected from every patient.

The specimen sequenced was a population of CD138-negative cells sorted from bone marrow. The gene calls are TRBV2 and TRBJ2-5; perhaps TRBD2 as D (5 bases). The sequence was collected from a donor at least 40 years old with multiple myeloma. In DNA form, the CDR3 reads TGTGCCAGCACTGAGGAGGTACGAGAGACCCAGTACTTC. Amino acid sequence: CASTEEVRETQYF.